A single sample gave rise to the 20 T cell receptor beta chains below, sequenced in a study of blood T cell repertoires in COVID-19. Sequencing was performed with immunoSEQ multiplex PCR; in TCRdb, only in-frame clones are kept and a portion is missing. This table has almost 250,000 clones, around nine tenths appearing once. The material sequenced was PBMCs or T cells enriched from blood (not recorded which). The receptors shown here come from a woman in her 50s who had recovered from COVID-19.

This chain joins TRBV5-5 and TRBJ2-2, with TRBD1 matching 7 bases. This CDR3 spans 17 amino acids. The J segment lost 6 bases and the V segment lost 1 base, leaving 12 bases of the junction unmatched. The germline V gene has CDR1 SGHKS and CDR2 YYEKEE (reference sequence). The DNA of the CDR3 is TGTGCCAGCAGCTTGAGCACCGGGACAGTAAAGGCCGGGGAGCTGTTTTTT. Translated, it gives CASSLSTGTVKAGELFF.

This chain joins TRBV10-3 and TRBJ1-2, with no clear D. The germline gives CDR1 ENHRY, CDR2 SYGVKD. This CDR3 comprises 12 residues. Trimming left V 9 bases short and J 7 bases short, with 15 bases between. CDR3 DNA: TGTGCCATATCGGGAAGGAGCGGTGGCTACACCTTC. This sequence encodes CAISGRSGGYTF.

This clone was seen a single time. This chain links TRBV10-3 with TRBJ2-7, with 9 bases identical to TRBD2. The CDR3 extends over 13 amino acids. V dropped 9 bases and J dropped 5; count of bases not matched to a gene: 8. The germline CDR1 and CDR2 sequences are ENHRY and SYGVKD. Here the CDR3 DNA reads TGTGCCATTAGAGCGGGAGGTGTACACGAGCAGTACTTC. Residues: CAIRAGGVHEQYF.

The CDR3 DNA reads TGTGCCATCAGTGATGGTGCGTCACGACAAAAGACCCAGTACTTC. As protein: CAISDGASRQKTQYF. The chain links TRBV10-3 to TRBJ2-5; unclear D gene. CDR3 length: 15 residues. The V gene's germline CDR1 is ENHRY and CDR2 SYGVKD. V was clipped by 3 bases and J by 6 bases, with 17 bases between them.

This clone appeared once. The chain combines TRBV18 with TRBJ1-2; D is perhaps TRBD1 (6 bases). This CDR3 is built from 14 residues. Trimming took 5 bases from V and 0 from J, leaving 10 bases between them. Germline CDR1 reads KGHSH; CDR2 reads LQKENI. CDR3 sequence reads: CASSEGGANYGYTF. CDR3 DNA: TGTGCCAGCTCAGAAGGGGGTGCTAACTATGGCTACACCTTC. Full variable domain (remainder filled in from reference TRBV18 and TRBJ1-2): NAGVMQNPRHLVRRRGQEARLRCSPMKGHSHVYWYRQLPEEGLKFMVYLQKENIIDESGMPKERFSAEFPKEGPSILRIQQVVRGDSAAYFCASSEGGANYGYTFGSGTRLTVV.

V is TRBV4-2 and J is TRBJ2-7; TRBD1 matches 8 bases. The CDR3 runs 18 residues. Germline assignment: CDR1 LGHNA and CDR2 YNFKEQ. The J segment lost 1 base and the V segment lost 3 bases, leaving 14 bases of the junction unmatched. Written as DNA, the CDR3 is TGTGCCAGCAGCCAGTCACTGGGCGACAGGGGTCTTTCCTACGAGCAGTACTTC. This sequence encodes CASSQSLGDRGLSYEQYF.

The gene calls are TRBV7-8 and TRBJ1-2; 7 positions agree with TRBD1. Germline lookup yields CDR1 SGHVS and CDR2 FQNEAQ. J lost 8 bases, V lost 5 bases, and 14 bases had no gene match. The CDR3 has 15 amino acids. The CDR3 DNA sequence: TGTGCCAGCAGCCGAGGTGACAGGGCCGGGAAGGGCTACACCTTC. This translates into CASSRGDRAGKGYTF.

V is TRBV5-1 and J is TRBJ2-7; TRBD2 aligns across 8 bases. The CDR3 runs 18 residues. The V and J ends lost 1 base and 3 bases, in that order; junction bases with no gene match: 15. Germline V gene lookup returns CDR1 SGHRS and CDR2 YFSETQ. The CDR3: CASSLIGREAPYYYEQYF. Written as DNA, the CDR3 is TGCGCCAGCAGCTTGATCGGGCGGGAGGCTCCTTATTACTACGAGCAGTACTTC.

This clone was observed a single time. CDR3 DNA sequence: TGTGCCAGCAGCTTGGGGACAGTTCCCTATGGCTACACCTTC. Translated: CASSLGTVPYGYTF. V usage is TRBV5-4 and J usage is TRBJ1-2, with a tentative D call TRBD1 (6 bases). In germline, CDR1 is SGHNT, CDR2 YYREEE (reference sequence). V lost 0 bases and J 4 bases, leaving 10 bases between the germline ends. CDR3 length: 14 amino acids.

This chain connects TRBV4-1 to TRBJ2-2, with 11 bases that match TRBD2. Germline V gives CDR1 MGHRA, CDR2 YSYEKL. The CDR3 extends over 16 amino acids. The trim removed 4 bases at V and 4 bases at J, leaving 5 bases unmatched. CDR3 bases: TGCGCCAGCAGCCCCCTAGCGGGGGGAACCACCGGGGAGCTGTTTTTT. Amino acid sequence: CASSPLAGGTTGELFF.

The V and J genes are TRBV5-1 and TRBJ2-1; TRBD2 matches at 12 bases. Germline V gives CDR1 SGHRS, CDR2 YFSETQ. V was clipped by 5 bases and J by 4 bases; unmatched bases: 10. The CDR3 is 17 amino acids. In DNA form, the CDR3 reads TGCGCCAGCAGTCTGACTAGCGGGAGTGTTCTTTACAATGAGCAGTTCTTC. It yields the protein CASSLTSGSVLYNEQFF.

CDR3 DNA: TGTGCCAACTCCTCCCGAATGGACCGGGACTTTCTTCCCTACGAGCAGTACTTC. It specifies CANSSRMDRDFLPYEQYF. This chain joins TRBV27 and TRBJ2-7, with TRBD2 as a possible D gene (6 bases). The germline V gene encodes CDR1 MNHEY and CDR2 SMNVEV (reference sequence). V lost 10 bases and J 2 bases, leaving 30 bases between the germline ends. The CDR3 is made up of 18 amino acids.

J is TRBJ2-1 and V is TRBV21-1; the table's TRBD1 call for D was not verified on the DNA. TRBV21-1 is flagged as a pseudogene. CDR3 length: 14 amino acids. CDR3 nucleotide sequence: TGTGCCAGCAGCAAAGATTGGACAGTCAATGAGCAGTTCTTC. This codes for CASSKDWTVNEQFF.

The CDR3 region has the DNA TGTGCCAGCAGCCTCTCTAGCGGGAGAACGGAGACCCAGTACTTC. The encoded protein is CASSLSSGRTETQYF. The V gene is TRBV2, the J gene TRBJ2-5; TRBD2 matches at 10 bases. There are 15 residues in the CDR3. V lost 6 bases, J lost 5 bases, and 9 bases stayed unmatched. Per the germline V gene, CDR1 is SNHLY and CDR2 is FYNNEI.

This clone was seen a few times. The chain is built from TRBV6-5 and TRBJ1-6; D not resolved. CDR1 and CDR2 from the germline V gene are MNHEY and SVGAGI. Trimming stripped 6 bases from V and 0 bases from J, with 9 bases between. The CDR3 runs 15 residues. In DNA form, the CDR3 reads TGTGCCAGCAGGGCCGCAAGCTCCTATAATTCACCCCTCCACTTT. Residues: CASRAASSYNSPLHF.

J is TRBJ1-1 and V is TRBV19, with no clear D. CDR1 is LNHDA and CDR2 is SQIVND in the germline V gene (reference sequence). V lost 3 bases and J lost 1, with 12 bases in between. The CDR3 runs to 15 residues. DNA of the CDR3: TGTGCCAGTAGTATGGGCGTAGGCAAGAACACTGAAGCTTTCTTT. Its translation is CASSMGVGKNTEAFF.

J is TRBJ2-3 and V is TRBV27; D is perhaps TRBD1 (6 bases). The CDR3 is 17 amino acids. Deletions cut 1 base from V and 0 bases from J, with 14 bases between. Germline-derived CDR1 and CDR2 are MNHEY and SMNVEV (reference sequence). The CDR3 DNA follows: TGTGCCAGCAGTTTATATGGGACACCGGGAAGCACAGATACGCAGTATTTT. This sequence encodes CASSLYGTPGSTDTQYF.

This clone is a singleton in its sample. V gene TRBV19 combines with J gene TRBJ2-3; 12 bases align to TRBD2. This CDR3 comprises 17 residues. Germline CDR1 and CDR2: LNHDA and SQIVND (reference sequence). The junction had 7 bases not matched to a gene; V was cut back by 2 bases and J by 4 bases. CDR3 coding DNA: TGTGCCAGTAGTATAACGGCTAGCGGGAGGGCCTCAGATACGCAGTATTTT. Translated, it gives CASSITASGRASDTQYF.

The rearrangement joins TRBV5-4 to TRBJ2-7, with 13 positions matching TRBD2. The V gene end was trimmed by 4 bases and the J gene end by 5 bases; junction bases not matched to a gene: 6. The CDR3 extends over 15 amino acids. Germline values: CDR1 SGHNT, CDR2 YYREEE (reference sequence). DNA of the CDR3: TGTGCCAGCAGCCGGCGGACTAGCGGGAGCAACGAGCAGTACTTC. Translated: CASSRRTSGSNEQYF.

The V and J genes are TRBV2 and TRBJ1-6; D remains ambiguous. The V and J ends lost 4 bases and 9 bases respectively, with 16 bases between them. Germline assignment: CDR1 SNHLY and CDR2 FYNNEI. The CDR3 extends over 15 amino acids. The CDR3 nucleotides are TGTGCCAGCAGTGGGGCCCGGAGGGCCGGTTCACCCCTCCACTTT. Translating gives CASSGARRAGSPLHF.